The 2 T cell receptor beta chains in this list originate from one sample, sequenced in a study of T cell changes during pregnancy in multiple sclerosis. Measured with immunoSEQ multiplex PCR; TCRdb has only the in-frame clones, and not every one. There are roughly 79,000 clones in the sample; approximately 92% occur only once, and approximately 0.75% lies in the top ten. Sequenced material: peripheral blood, taken in the second trimester of pregnancy. The receptors come from a female donor in good health, enrolled as a control in a pregnancy study.

The rearrangement joins TRBV4-2 to TRBJ1-6; perhaps TRBD1 as D (6 bases). Germline V gene data show CDR1 as LGHNA and CDR2 as YNFKEQ. This CDR3 spans 19 amino acids. V was clipped by 0 bases and J by 2 bases, with 17 bases between them. CDR3 coding DNA: TGTGCCAGCAGCCAAGATTCGGGCAGGGGCCGCACCTATAATTCACCCCTCCACTTT. It encodes CASSQDSGRGRTYNSPLHF.

This clone turned up a few times. The chain is built from TRBV28 and TRBJ1-2, with 7 bases that match TRBD1. Trimming at V came to 6 bases and at J to 1 base, leaving 8 bases not matched to a gene. The CDR3 totals 15 residues. CDR1 MDHEN and CDR2 SYDVKM come from the germline V gene. The CDR3 loop reads CASSHRAGGNYGYTF. The CDR3 DNA reads TGTGCCAGCAGCCACAGGGCAGGGGGTAACTATGGCTACACCTTC.